Shown below are 27 T cell receptor beta chains from a single sample sequenced in a study of breast tumors, draining lymph nodes, adjacent tissues. The lymph nodes were axillary draining lymph nodes from breast cancer patients. TCRdb used MiXCR to reprocess the multiplex PCR reads, holding one entry per CDR3 protein. Seen here are approximately 230,000 distinct CDR3 sequences, 30% to 35% observed once, and the top ten hold roughly 3.5%. Sequenced input: axillary lymph node tissue. These receptors came from a female donor with breast cancer. Some clones in this sample may be carry-over from other donors' samples.

The rearrangement links TRBV12-5 to TRBJ2-7; the match to TRBD2 covers 12 bases. The CDR3 is made up of 18 amino acids. The ends lost 1 base at V and 3 bases at J; junction bases unmatched: 10. Germline assignment: CDR1 LGHNT and CDR2 FRNRAP. The CDR3 DNA reads as TGTGCTAGTGGTTTGGGACTAGCGGGAGTTGGGAAGGACTACGAGCAGTACTTC. This translates into CASGLGLAGVGKDYEQYF.

The rearrangement links TRBV27 to TRBJ2-1; 9 bases agree with TRBD1. The CDR3 is 15 amino acids. V was pared by 5 bases and J by 7 bases, with 9 bases of the junction left unmatched. The germline V gene has CDR1 MNHEY and CDR2 SMNVEV (reference sequence). CDR3 loop: CASSARQGGENEQFF. As DNA, the CDR3 is TGTGCCAGCAGTGCCCGACAGGGGGGAGAGAATGAGCAGTTCTTC.

This clonotype was seen many times. The chain employs TRBV3-2 and TRBJ1-2; the tabulated D call, TRBD1, remains unverified against the DNA. TRBV3-2 is a pseudogene. This CDR3 spans 13 amino acids. This CDR3 reads CASSQAGRDGYTF. CDR3 nucleotides: TGTGCCAGCAGCCAAGCGGGAAGGGATGGCTACACCTTC.

The chain links TRBV7-9 to TRBJ2-7; 13 nucleotides match TRBD2. Trimming took 1 base from V and 5 from J; bases not matched to a gene: 2. CDR3 length: 15 residues. CDR1 and CDR2 from the germline V gene are SEHNR and FQNEAQ (reference sequence). The CDR3 DNA reads TGTGCCAGCAGCTTAGGGACTAGCGGGAGTGACGAGCAGTACTTC. Its protein is CASSLGTSGSDEQYF.

This clonotype was recorded at least ten times. This sequence joins TRBV5-1 and TRBJ2-3, with 7 bases fitting TRBD2. CDR3 length equals 15 residues. Germline CDR1 and CDR2: SGHRS and YFSETQ. Trimming took 0 bases from V and 2 from J; bases not matched to a gene: 3. The CDR3 spells CASSLEAGATDTQYF. In DNA form, the CDR3 reads TGCGCCAGCAGCTTGGAGGCGGGAGCCACAGATACGCAGTATTTT.

This clonotype was detected many times. The chain has TRBV20-1 and TRBJ1-5; 7 nucleotides align to TRBD1. V lost 4 bases to trimming and J lost 6 bases; unmatched junction nucleotides: 6. This CDR3 region has 13 residues. Per germline, CDR1 DFQATT and CDR2 SNEGSKA (reference sequence). In nucleotides, the CDR3 is TGCAGTGCTATCCAGGGGGTGGGTCAGCCCCAGCATTTT. It codes for CSAIQGVGQPQHF.

Remarks on this clonotype: A much bigger clone sits one base away, suggesting this may be a read error. CDR3: CASSPSGTDNTGELFF. Here the CDR3 DNA reads TGTGCCAGCAGCCCCTCCGGGACAGATAACACCGGGGAGCTGTTTTTT. The J gene is TRBJ2-2, the V gene TRBV11-2; 7 nucleotides align to TRBD1. Trimming removed 5 bases from V and 2 bases from J; junction bases left unmatched: 8. CDR3 length: 16 amino acids. CDR1 is SGHAT, CDR2 FQNNGV, per germline. The whole variable domain, remainder taken from reference TRBV11-2 and TRBJ2-2, is EAGVAQSPRYKIIEKRQSVAFWCNPISGHATLYWYQQILGQGPKLLIQFQNNGVVDDSQLPKDRFSAERLKGVDSTLKIQPAKLEDSAVYLCASSPSGTDNTGELFFGEGSRLTVL.

CDR3 bases: TGTGCCAGCTCACCGTTAGGCTATGAGCAGTTCTTC. It is translated as CASSPLGYEQFF. V is TRBV18 and J is TRBJ2-1; D is unclear. The CDR3 consists of 12 residues. Germline lookup yields CDR1 KGHSH and CDR2 LQKENI. Trimming removed 3 bases from V and 8 bases from J, with 8 bases in between.

This clonotype was counted at least ten times. The chain carries TRBV24-1 and TRBJ1-3; D gene ambiguous. V was clipped by 1 base and J by 0 bases, with 9 bases between them. Germline V gene lookup returns CDR1 KGHDR and CDR2 SFDVKD. The CDR3 extends over 16 amino acids. The CDR3 bases are TGTGCCACCAGTGATTTTGGGTCCAGCTCTGGAAACACCATATATTTT. This gives the protein CATSDFGSSSGNTIYF.

Notes on this clonotype: The DNA is omitted, as the CDR3 cannot be located on it reliably, and the CDR3 follows TCRdb's listing. V gene TRBV20-1 combines with J gene TRBJ2-6; the table calls TRBD1, which could not be checked here. Germline CDR1 DFQATT, CDR2 SNEGSKA (reference sequence). Both ends counted, the CDR3 spans 19 residues. The CDR3 loop is CSASTGADTQYFGANVLTF.

In its sample, this clonotype was seen many times. The chain is built from TRBV19 and TRBJ1-6; the match to TRBD1 covers 8 bases. The V segment lost 5 bases and the J segment 10 bases; nucleotides outside the gene matches: 16. CDR1 is LNHDA, CDR2 SQIVND, per germline (reference sequence). The CDR3 contains 17 residues. The DNA of the CDR3 is TGTGCCAGTAGTCCTCACCGGGACAGGCAAAATCAATCACCCCTCCACTTT. Translation gives CASSPHRDRQNQSPLHF. The full variable domain, completed using reference TRBV19 and TRBJ1-6, is DGGITQSPKYLFRKEGQNVTLSCEQNLNHDAMYWYRQDPGQGLRLIYYSQIVNDFQKGDIAEGYSVSREKKESFPLTVTSAQKNPTAFYLCASSPHRDRQNQSPLHFGNGTRLTVT.

This clonotype was observed at least ten times. The chain recombines TRBV19 with TRBJ2-7; D may match TRBD1 or TRBD2 (5 bases each). Trimming shortened V by 5 bases and J by 4 bases, and 24 bases separated the two germline ends. The CDR3 has 17 amino acids. Germline values: CDR1 LNHDA, CDR2 SQIVND (reference sequence). The chain's CDR3 is CASSPPKGRWDQYEQYF. CDR3 nucleotide sequence: TGTGCCAGTAGTCCCCCGAAGGGCAGGTGGGACCAATACGAGCAGTACTTC.

The table lists this clonotype with many counts. This sequence joins TRBV10-1 and TRBJ1-3; no clear D. The V end lost 0 bases, the J end lost 3 bases, and 6 bases lay between the germline ends. The CDR3 totals 14 residues. In germline, CDR1 is WNHNN, CDR2 SYGVQD (reference sequence). Here the CDR3 DNA reads TGCGCCAGCAGTGAGTCGAGAGTTGGAAACACCATATATTTT. Translating it yields CASSESRVGNTIYF.

This clonotype occurred many times. The chain has TRBV20-1 and TRBJ2-3; 8 bases match TRBD2. Germline V gives CDR1 DFQATT, CDR2 SNEGSKA (reference sequence). There are 14 residues in the CDR3. V shed 5 bases and J 0 bases; nucleotides not matched to a gene: 4. CDR3 DNA: TGCAGTGCTCTAAGCGGGGGTAGCACAGATACGCAGTATTTT. It specifies CSALSGGSTDTQYF.

The rearrangement uses TRBV2 and TRBJ2-5; 8 nucleotides match TRBD1. The V segment lost 6 bases and the J segment 2 bases; nucleotides outside the gene matches: 5. Germline V gene lookup returns CDR1 SNHLY and CDR2 FYNNEI. This CDR3 region has 14 residues. The CDR3 DNA reads TGTGCCAGCAGCGGACAGGGCATTCAAGAGACCCAGTACTTC. Translation: CASSGQGIQETQYF.

The chain recombines TRBV6-1 with TRBJ2-1, with D tentatively TRBD2 (7 bases). Looked up from germline, CDR1 is MNHNS and CDR2 is SASEGT. CDR3 length: 18 residues. V gave up 5 bases and J gave up 2 bases, with 22 bases separating them. CDR3 amino acids: CASSYKAGTRQTYNEQFF. The CDR3 DNA sequence: TGTGCCAGCAGTTACAAAGCGGGGACACGTCAGACCTACAATGAGCAGTTCTTC.

On this clonotype: A read error is possible here, since a much larger clone lies one base away. The chain employs TRBV11-3 and TRBJ2-3, with D tentatively TRBD1 or TRBD2 (5 bases each). V lost 2 bases to trimming and J lost 1 base, with 13 bases between them. Germline CDR1 is SGHNT and CDR2 is YENEEA. The CDR3 spans 16 residues. The CDR3 is CASSLTSGPRTDTQYF. CDR3 nucleotide sequence: TGTGCCAGCAGCTTAACCTCGGGGCCCCGCACAGATACGCAGTATTTT.

The chain links TRBV2 to TRBJ2-6; D is ambiguous. From germline, CDR1 is SNHLY and CDR2 FYNNEI. CDR3 length: 14 residues. V was shortened by 4 bases and J by 4 bases, with 8 bases between the two germline ends. CDR3 loop: CASSGLSGANVLTF. CDR3 coding DNA: TGTGCCAGCAGTGGGCTTTCAGGGGCCAACGTCCTGACTTTC. The full variable domain, with the rest looked up from reference TRBV2 and TRBJ2-6, is EPEVTQTPSHQVTQMGQEVILRCVPISNHLYFYWYRQILGQKVEFLVSFYNNEISEKSEIFDDQFSVERPDGSNFTLKIRSTKLEDSAMYFCASSGLSGANVLTFGAGSRLTVL.

The V and J genes are TRBV7-3 and TRBJ2-1; 11 bases are a match to TRBD2. J gave up 1 base and V 2 bases, and 7 bases lay outside the gene matches. The V gene's germline CDR1 is SGHTA and CDR2 FQGTGA. CDR3 length: 18 residues. CDR3 sequence: CASSLGIAGGPSYNEQFF. The CDR3 DNA reads as TGTGCCAGCAGCTTAGGTATAGCGGGGGGGCCTTCCTACAATGAGCAGTTCTTC.

Comment on this clonotype: Possible read error: a much larger clone is one base away. The CDR3 bases are TGTGCCAGCAGCATACCACGGCAGAGCTCCTACAATGAGCAGTACTTC. Its translation: CASSIPRQSSYNEQYF. The genes are TRBV7-9 and TRBJ2-7; D ambiguous. Trimming removed 5 bases at V and 7 bases at J, with 24 bases between. The CDR3 has 16 amino acids. Germline assignment: CDR1 SEHNR and CDR2 FQNEAQ (reference sequence). Full variable domain (rest looked up from reference TRBV7-9 and TRBJ2-7): DTGVSQNPRHKITKRGQNVTFRCDPISEHNRLYWYRQTLGQGPEFLTYFQNEAQLEKSRLLSDRFSAERPKGSFSTLEIQRTEQGDSAMYLCASSIPRQSSYNEQYFGPGTRLTVT.

In the case of this clonotype: This may be a read error: a much more frequent sequence differs by one nucleotide. The J gene is TRBJ2-7, the V gene TRBV11-2; tentative D call: TRBD2 (6 bases). Germline lookup yields CDR1 SGHAT and CDR2 FQNNGV. The CDR3 contains 15 residues. The V and J ends lost 6 bases and 2 bases respectively, with 17 bases between them. As DNA, the CDR3 is TGTGCCAGCAGTTTGACGTTAGCGGCAGCCTACGAGCAGTACTTC. This sequence encodes CASSLTLAAAYEQYF.

This clonotype was observed at least ten times. The chain links TRBV6-6 to TRBJ1-3; D remains unclear. This CDR3 region has 13 residues. Trimming pared 5 bases from V and 7 bases from J, leaving 12 bases between. Germline V CDR1 and CDR2: MNHNY, SVGAGI (reference sequence). CDR3 sequence (DNA): TGTGCCAGCAGTCCCGTTAAAGGGAACACCATATATTTT. Amino acid sequence: CASSPVKGNTIYF.

The chain uses TRBV7-2 and TRBJ2-5, with TRBD2 matching over 7 bases. Germline trimming cut 5 bases from V and 9 bases from J; bases unmatched to any gene: 9. The germline V gene encodes CDR1 SGHTA and CDR2 FQGNSA. This CDR3 has 13 residues. For the CDR3, the DNA is TGTGCCAGCAGCGGGGGGGTCAATCAGCCCCAGTACTTC. It encodes CASSGGVNQPQYF.

This clonotype was recorded a few times. The chain combines TRBV30 with TRBJ2-7, with unresolved D. The CDR3 has 13 residues. CDR1 is GTSNPN, CDR2 SVGIG, per germline (reference sequence). V lost 2 bases, J lost 3 bases, and 11 bases lay in between. The CDR3 DNA reads as TGTGCCTGGAGTACGGGTCCCTTCTACGAGCAGTACTTC. Translating gives CAWSTGPFYEQYF.

This clonotype has at least ten counts. The rearrangement joins TRBV11-3 to TRBJ2-3; 8 nucleotides agree with TRBD1. Germline loops: CDR1 SGHNT, CDR2 YENEEA. This CDR3 is built from 15 residues. The V segment lost 5 bases and the J segment 2 bases; nucleotides outside the gene matches: 6. The CDR3 protein is CASSGGTGFTDTQYF. The CDR3 region has the DNA TGTGCCAGCAGCGGAGGGACAGGCTTCACAGATACGCAGTATTTT. The full variable domain, rest sourced from reference TRBV11-3 and TRBJ2-3, is EAGVVQSPRYKIIEKKQPVAFWCNPISGHNTLYWYLQNLGQGPELLIRYENEEAVDDSQLPKDRFSAERLKGVDSTLKIQPAELGDSAVYLCASSGGTGFTDTQYFGPGTRLTVL.

This clonotype was detected ten times or more. The rearrangement joins TRBV6-1 to TRBJ1-4; no firm D call. Trimming removed 5 bases at V and 5 bases at J, with 12 bases between. CDR3 length: 14 amino acids. Germline values: CDR1 MNHNS, CDR2 SASEGT. CDR3 region: CASSSGLWNEKLFF. The CDR3 nucleotides are TGTGCCAGCAGTTCGGGATTGTGGAATGAAAAACTGTTTTTT.

This clonotype was observed at least ten times. V gene TRBV11-2 combines with J gene TRBJ1-3; D unclear. Germline V CDR1 and CDR2: SGHAT, FQNNGV. This CDR3 contains 14 residues. Trimming took off 2 bases at V and 0 bases at J, with 5 bases between the two ends. CDR3 bases: TGTGCCAGCAGCTTAATGAACTCTGGAAACACCATATATTTT. This encodes CASSLMNSGNTIYF.